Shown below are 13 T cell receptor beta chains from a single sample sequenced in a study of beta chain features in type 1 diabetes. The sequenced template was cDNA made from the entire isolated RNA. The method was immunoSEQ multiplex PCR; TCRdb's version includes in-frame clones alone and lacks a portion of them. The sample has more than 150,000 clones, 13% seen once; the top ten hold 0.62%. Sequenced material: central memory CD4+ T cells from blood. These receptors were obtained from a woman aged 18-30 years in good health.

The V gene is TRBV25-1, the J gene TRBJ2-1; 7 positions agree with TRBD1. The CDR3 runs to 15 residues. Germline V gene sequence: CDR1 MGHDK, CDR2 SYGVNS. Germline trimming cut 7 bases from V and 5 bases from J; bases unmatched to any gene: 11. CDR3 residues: CASTVLAQGNNEQFF. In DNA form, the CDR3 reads TGTGCCAGCACCGTACTCGCACAGGGGAACAATGAGCAGTTCTTC.

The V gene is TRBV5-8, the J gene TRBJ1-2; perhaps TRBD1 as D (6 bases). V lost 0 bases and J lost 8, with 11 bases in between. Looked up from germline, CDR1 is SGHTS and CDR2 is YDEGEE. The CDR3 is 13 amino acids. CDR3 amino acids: CASSLASGEGYTF. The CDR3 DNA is TGTGCCAGCAGCTTGGCGTCAGGGGAGGGCTACACCTTC.

In DNA, the CDR3 is TGTGCCAGCAGCGCCGAGACAGGGGGTAAGAATGAGCAGTTCTTC. The encoded protein is CASSAETGGKNEQFF. This chain links TRBV9 with TRBJ2-1; 9 bases are a match to TRBD1. This CDR3 is built from 15 residues. In germline, CDR1 is SGDLS, CDR2 YYNGEE. J gave up 7 bases and V 3 bases, and 8 bases lay outside the gene matches.

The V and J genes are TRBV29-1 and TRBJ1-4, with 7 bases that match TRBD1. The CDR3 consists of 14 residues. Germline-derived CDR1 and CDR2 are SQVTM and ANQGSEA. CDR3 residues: CSAGGGGSNEKLFF. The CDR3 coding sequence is TGCAGTGCAGGAGGGGGCGGTTCTAATGAAAAACTGTTTTTT.

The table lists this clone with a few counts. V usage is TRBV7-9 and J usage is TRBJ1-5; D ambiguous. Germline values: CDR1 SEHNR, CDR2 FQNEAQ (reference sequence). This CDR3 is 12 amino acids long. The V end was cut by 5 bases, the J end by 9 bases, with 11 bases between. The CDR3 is CASSPTVGPQHF. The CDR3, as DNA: TGTGCCAGCAGCCCTACCGTCGGGCCCCAGCATTTT.

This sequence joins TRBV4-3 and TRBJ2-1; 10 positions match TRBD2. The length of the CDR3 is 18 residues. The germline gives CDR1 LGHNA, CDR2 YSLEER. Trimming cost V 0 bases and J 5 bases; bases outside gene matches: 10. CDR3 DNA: TGCGCCAGCAGCCAAGATCTAGCGGGAGTGAGTGGCAACAATGAGCAGTTCTTC. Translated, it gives CASSQDLAGVSGNNEQFF.

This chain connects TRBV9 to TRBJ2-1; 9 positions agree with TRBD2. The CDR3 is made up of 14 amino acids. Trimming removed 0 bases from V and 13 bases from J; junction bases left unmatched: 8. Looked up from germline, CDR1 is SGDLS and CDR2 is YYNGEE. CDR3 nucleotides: TGTGCCAGCAGCGTAGTAGCGACTAGCGGCGGTCAGTTCTTC. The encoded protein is CASSVVATSGGQFF.

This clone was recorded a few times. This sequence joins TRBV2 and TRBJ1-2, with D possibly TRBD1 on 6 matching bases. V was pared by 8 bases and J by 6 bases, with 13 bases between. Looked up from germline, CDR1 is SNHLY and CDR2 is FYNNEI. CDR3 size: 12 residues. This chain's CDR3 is CASWYRDHGYTF. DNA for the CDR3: TGTGCCAGCTGGTACAGGGACCATGGCTACACCTTC. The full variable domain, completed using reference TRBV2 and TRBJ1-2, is EPEVTQTPSHQVTQMGQEVILRCVPISNHLYFYWYRQILGQKVEFLVSFYNNEISEKSEIFDDQFSVERPDGSNFTLKIRSTKLEDSAMYFCASWYRDHGYTFGSGTRLTVV.

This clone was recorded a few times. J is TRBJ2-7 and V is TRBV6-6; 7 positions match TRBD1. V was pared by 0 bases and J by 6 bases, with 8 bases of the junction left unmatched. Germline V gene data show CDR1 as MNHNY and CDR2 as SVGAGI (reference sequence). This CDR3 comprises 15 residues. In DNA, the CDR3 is TGTGCCAGCAGTTACTCACTGACAGGGTTAGGCGAGCAGTACTTC. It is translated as CASSYSLTGLGEQYF.

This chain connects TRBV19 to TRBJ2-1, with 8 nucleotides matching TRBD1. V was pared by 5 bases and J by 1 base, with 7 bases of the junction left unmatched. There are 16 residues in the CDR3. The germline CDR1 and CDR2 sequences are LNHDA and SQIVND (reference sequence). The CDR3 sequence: CASSGRTGGSYNEQFF. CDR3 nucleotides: TGTGCCAGTAGTGGGCGAACAGGGGGATCCTACAATGAGCAGTTCTTC.

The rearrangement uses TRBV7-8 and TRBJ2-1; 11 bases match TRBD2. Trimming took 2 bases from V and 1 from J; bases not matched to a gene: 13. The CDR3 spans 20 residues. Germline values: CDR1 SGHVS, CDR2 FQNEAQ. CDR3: CASSLRSGLAEASSYNEQFF. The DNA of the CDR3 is TGTGCCAGCAGCTTACGATCGGGACTAGCGGAAGCCAGTTCCTACAATGAGCAGTTCTTC.

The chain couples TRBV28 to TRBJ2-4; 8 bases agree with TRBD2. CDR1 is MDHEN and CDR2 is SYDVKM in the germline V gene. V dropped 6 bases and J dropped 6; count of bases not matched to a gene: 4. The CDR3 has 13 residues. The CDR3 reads CASSGRALNIQYF. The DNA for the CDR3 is TGTGCCAGCAGCGGGAGGGCCCTAAACATTCAGTACTTC.

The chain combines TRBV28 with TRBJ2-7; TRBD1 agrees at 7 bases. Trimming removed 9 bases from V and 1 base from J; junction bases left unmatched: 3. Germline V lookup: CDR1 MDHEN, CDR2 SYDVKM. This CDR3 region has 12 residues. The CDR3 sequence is CASTGDSYEQYF. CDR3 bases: TGTGCCAGTACAGGGGATTCCTACGAGCAGTACTTC.